Listed below are T cell receptor beta chains from one sample, sequenced in a study of blood T cell repertoires in COVID-19. TCRdb keeps only in-frame clones here, not all; method: immunoSEQ multiplex PCR. The data show 300,000 to 400,000 clones, about 90% seen once. The sample was peripheral blood. These receptors all come from a woman aged 50 to 65 with COVID-19, enrolled during active disease. CDR3s include the opening cysteine and the closing phenylalanine or tryptophan. Each record gives: clone size, J gene, D gene, V gene, CDR3 protein, CDR3 DNA. A D gene is named only where the DNA matches it firmly. Clone size is not always given. Where it is, it says once, few, many or a class for expanded clones.

size: .; J: TRBJ1-5; D: TRBD1; V: TRBV27; CDR3: CASSQGQGNQPQHF; DNA: TGTGCCAGCAGTCAAGGACAGGGCAATCAGCCCCAGCATTTT
size: .; J: TRBJ2-7; D: TRBD2; V: TRBV6-1; CDR3: CASSEDPSGFYEQYF; DNA: TGTGCCAGCAGTGAAGATCCTAGCGGGTTCTACGAGCAGTACTTC
size: .; J: TRBJ2-7; D: .; V: TRBV3-1/TRBV3-2; CDR3: CASASGNYEQYF; DNA: TGTGCCAGCGCGAGCGGCAACTACGAGCAGTACTTC
size: .; J: TRBJ2-3; D: .; V: TRBV5-4; CDR3: CASSPQGFGTDTQYF; DNA: TGTGCCAGCAGCCCCCAGGGCTTTGGCACAGATACGCAGTATTTT
size: .; J: TRBJ2-1; D: .; V: TRBV20-1; CDR3: CSASDRSSYNEQFF; DNA: TGCAGTGCTAGTGACCGGTCCTCCTACAATGAGCAGTTCTTC
size: many; J: TRBJ2-3; D: TRBD2; V: TRBV2; CDR3: CASRLTSGILTDTQYF; DNA: TGTGCCAGCAGACTTACTAGCGGGATTCTCACAGATACGCAGTATTTT
size: .; J: TRBJ1-2; D: .; V: TRBV24-1; CDR3: CAISPGRHYGYTF; DNA: TGTGCCATCTCCCCCGGCAGGCACTATGGCTACACCTTC
size: .; J: TRBJ2-2; D: .; V: TRBV7-2; CDR3: CASSPIPGAGELFF; DNA: TGTGCCAGCAGCCCAATTCCAGGGGCCGGGGAGCTGTTTTTT
size: .; J: TRBJ2-7; D: TRBD2; V: TRBV11-3; CDR3: CASSLWEGEEQYF; DNA: TGTGCCAGCAGCTTATGGGAGGGCGAGGAGCAGTACTTC
size: .; J: TRBJ2-7; D: .; V: TRBV11-2; CDR3: CASSLGGAAYEQYF; DNA: TGTGCCAGCAGCTTAGGCGGCGCAGCCTACGAGCAGTACTTC
size: .; J: TRBJ2-3; D: TRBD1; V: TRBV4-1; CDR3: CASSRGRSNGDTQYF; DNA: TGCGCCAGCAGCAGGGGGCGTTCCAACGGGGATACGCAGTATTTT
size: .; J: TRBJ2-2; D: TRBD2; V: TRBV7-9; CDR3: CASQGGRSTGELFF; DNA: TGTGCCAGCCAGGGAGGGCGATCCACCGGGGAGCTGTTTTTT
size: .; J: TRBJ2-7; D: .; V: TRBV11-3; CDR3: CASSPRSGGNTYEQYF; DNA: TGTGCCAGCAGCCCCCGTTCGGGCGGGAACACCTACGAGCAGTACTTC
size: few; J: TRBJ2-7; D: .; V: TRBV18; CDR3: CASSLTLESYEQYF; DNA: TGTGCCAGCTCACTAACGTTGGAGAGCTACGAGCAGTACTTC
size: .; J: TRBJ2-7; D: .; V: TRBV2; CDR3: CASRTVGAEEQYF; DNA: TGTGCCAGTCGGACCGTTGGGGCCGAAGAGCAGTACTTC
size: .; J: TRBJ2-1; D: TRBD2; V: TRBV3-1/TRBV3-2; CDR3: CASSHEAGTTYNEQFF; DNA: TGTGCCAGCAGCCATGAAGCGGGGACTACCTACAATGAGCAGTTCTTC
size: .; J: TRBJ1-4; D: TRBD1; V: TRBV6-2/TRBV6-3; CDR3: CASSFRQGVEKLFF; DNA: TGTGCCAGCAGTTTTCGACAGGGGGTCGAAAAACTGTTTTTT
size: .; J: TRBJ1-1; D: .; V: TRBV27; CDR3: CASSGAQNTEAFF; DNA: TGTGCCAGCAGTGGGGCTCAGAACACTGAAGCTTTCTTT
size: .; J: TRBJ2-1; D: .; V: TRBV19; CDR3: CASRDGGAAYNEQFF; DNA: TGTGCCAGTCGAGATGGGGGGGCGGCCTACAATGAGCAGTTCTTC
size: .; J: TRBJ2-1; D: TRBD2; V: TRBV30; CDR3: CAWSVLGLAEYNEQFF; DNA: TGTGCCTGGAGTGTACTTGGACTAGCGGAATACAATGAGCAGTTCTTC
size: .; J: TRBJ1-1; D: .; V: TRBV10-3; CDR3: CAISDRSGLNTEAFF; DNA: TGTGCCATCAGTGATAGGTCAGGGTTGAACACTGAAGCTTTCTTT
size: .; J: TRBJ2-1; D: TRBD1; V: TRBV19; CDR3: CASSIRSGQGDNEQFF; DNA: TGTGCCAGTAGTATCCGATCAGGACAGGGAGACAATGAGCAGTTCTTC
size: .; J: TRBJ2-3; D: .; V: TRBV6-2/TRBV6-3; CDR3: CASSKQQAVTDTQYF; DNA: TGTGCCAGCAGCAAACAACAGGCCGTCACAGATACGCAGTATTTT
size: .; J: TRBJ1-5; D: TRBD1; V: TRBV3-1/TRBV3-2; CDR3: CASSHMTGGNQPQHF; DNA: TGTGCCAGCAGCCATATGACAGGGGGCAATCAGCCCCAGCATTTT
size: .; J: TRBJ2-2; D: TRBD1; V: TRBV7-2; CDR3: CASSGQGFSGELFF; DNA: TGTGCCAGCAGCGGACAGGGGTTTTCCGGGGAGCTGTTTTTT
size: .; J: TRBJ2-7; D: .; V: TRBV29-1; CDR3: CSVRGLQSYEQYF; DNA: TGCAGCGTTCGGGGACTTCAATCCTACGAGCAGTACTTC
size: .; J: TRBJ2-7; D: TRBD2; V: TRBV30; CDR3: CAWSERFGGRGSEQYF; DNA: TGTGCCTGGAGTGAAAGATTCGGCGGGAGAGGTTCCGAGCAGTACTTC
size: few; J: TRBJ2-7; D: TRBD2; V: TRBV29-1; CDR3: CSAGGDPYYEQYF; DNA: TGCAGCGCTGGGGGGGATCCCTACTACGAGCAGTACTTC